This TCR beta chain is from a study of blood T cell repertoires in COVID-19. Study summary: Both acute and convalescent COVID-19 samples were obtained from the United States, Italy and Spain.

From germline, CDR1 is LNHDA and CDR2 SQIVND (reference sequence). The CDR3 extends over 15 amino acids. V trimming: 6 bases; J trimming: 0 bases; junction bases outside the gene matches: 6. This table comes from immunoSEQ multiplex PCR, and its TCRdb copy is limited to in-frame clones, with some not included. The table lists about 160,000 clones, just under 80% of them singletons. The receptor was isolated from a woman of 80 years or more with acute or convalescent COVID-19. Sequencing was done on a sample of peripheral blood. V and J are TRBV19 and TRBJ2-7; TRBD1 matches 9 bases. The chain's CDR3 is CASSDGTGSSYEQYF. The CDR3 DNA reads as TGTGCCAGTAGCGACGGGACAGGGTCCTCCTACGAGCAGTACTTC.